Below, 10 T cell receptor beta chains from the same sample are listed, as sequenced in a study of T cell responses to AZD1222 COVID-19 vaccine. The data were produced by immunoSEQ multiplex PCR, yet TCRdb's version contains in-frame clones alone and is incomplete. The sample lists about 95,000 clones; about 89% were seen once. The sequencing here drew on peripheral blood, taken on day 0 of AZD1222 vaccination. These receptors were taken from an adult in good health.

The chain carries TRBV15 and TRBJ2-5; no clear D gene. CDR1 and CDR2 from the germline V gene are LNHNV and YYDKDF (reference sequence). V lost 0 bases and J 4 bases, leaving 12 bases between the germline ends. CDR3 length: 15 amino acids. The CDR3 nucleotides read TGTGCCACCAGCAGAGATCGAGGAGTCCGAGAGACCCAGTACTTC. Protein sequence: CATSRDRGVRETQYF.

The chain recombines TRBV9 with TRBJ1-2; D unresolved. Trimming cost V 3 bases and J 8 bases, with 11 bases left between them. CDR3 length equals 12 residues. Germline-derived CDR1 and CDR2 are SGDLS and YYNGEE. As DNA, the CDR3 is TGTGCCAGCAGCGCCGACACCCGGGGCTACACCTTC. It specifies CASSADTRGYTF.

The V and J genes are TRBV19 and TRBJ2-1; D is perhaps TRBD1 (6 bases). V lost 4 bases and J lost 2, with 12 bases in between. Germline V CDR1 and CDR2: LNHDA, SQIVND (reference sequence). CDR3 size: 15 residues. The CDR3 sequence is CASSNRQVTYNEQFF. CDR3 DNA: TGTGCCAGTAGTAACCGACAGGTTACCTACAATGAGCAGTTCTTC.

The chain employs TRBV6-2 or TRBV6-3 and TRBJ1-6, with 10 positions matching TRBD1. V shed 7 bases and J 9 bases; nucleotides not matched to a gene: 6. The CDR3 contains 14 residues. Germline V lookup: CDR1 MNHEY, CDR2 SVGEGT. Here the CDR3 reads CASTPGQGSSPLHF. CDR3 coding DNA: TGTGCCAGCACCCCGGGACAGGGGAGTTCACCCCTCCACTTT.

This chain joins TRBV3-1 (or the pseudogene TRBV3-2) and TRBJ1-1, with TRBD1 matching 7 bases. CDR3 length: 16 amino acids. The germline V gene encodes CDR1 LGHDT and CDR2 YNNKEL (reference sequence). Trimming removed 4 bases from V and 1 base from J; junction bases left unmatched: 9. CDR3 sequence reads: CASSLEPGQSNTEAFF. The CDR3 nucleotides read TGTGCCAGCAGCCTAGAACCGGGACAGTCGAACACTGAAGCTTTCTTT.

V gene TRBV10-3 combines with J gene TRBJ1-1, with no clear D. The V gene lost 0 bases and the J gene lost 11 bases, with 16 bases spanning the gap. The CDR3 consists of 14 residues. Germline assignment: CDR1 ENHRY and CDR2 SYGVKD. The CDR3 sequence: CAISESGQPREAFF. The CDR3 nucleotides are TGTGCCATCAGTGAGTCAGGGCAGCCCCGGGAGGCTTTCTTT.

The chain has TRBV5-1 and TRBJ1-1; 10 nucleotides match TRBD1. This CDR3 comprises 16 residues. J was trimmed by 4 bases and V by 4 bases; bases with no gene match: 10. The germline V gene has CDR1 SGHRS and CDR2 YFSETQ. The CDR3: CASSPGTGERGTEAFF. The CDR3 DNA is TGCGCCAGCAGCCCCGGGACAGGGGAGAGAGGCACTGAAGCTTTCTTT. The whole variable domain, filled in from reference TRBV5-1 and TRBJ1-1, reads KAGVTQTPRYLIKTRGQQVTLSCSPISGHRSVSWYQQTPGQGLQFLFEYFSETQRNKGNFPGRFSGRQFSNSRSEMNVSTLELGDSALYLCASSPGTGERGTEAFFGQGTRLTVV.

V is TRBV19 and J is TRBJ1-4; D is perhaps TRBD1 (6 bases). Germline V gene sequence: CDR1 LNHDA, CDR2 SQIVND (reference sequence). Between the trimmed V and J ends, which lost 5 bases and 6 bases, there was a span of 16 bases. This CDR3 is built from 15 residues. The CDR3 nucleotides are TGTGCCAGTAGTCAACAACAGGGATATTATGAAAAACTGTTTTTT. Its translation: CASSQQQGYYEKLFF.

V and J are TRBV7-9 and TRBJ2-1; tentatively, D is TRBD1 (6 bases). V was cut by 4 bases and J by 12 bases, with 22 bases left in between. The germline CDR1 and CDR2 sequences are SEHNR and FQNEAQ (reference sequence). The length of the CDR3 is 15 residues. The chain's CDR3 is CASSSRGRGLSGQFF. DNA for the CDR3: TGTGCCAGCAGCTCCAGGGGCAGGGGCCTATCCGGGCAGTTCTTC. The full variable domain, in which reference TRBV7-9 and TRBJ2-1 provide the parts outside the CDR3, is DTGVSQNPRHKITKRGQNVTFRCDPISEHNRLYWYRQTLGQGPEFLTYFQNEAQLEKSRLLSDRFSAERPKGSFSTLEIQRTEQGDSAMYLCASSSRGRGLSGQFFGPGTRLTVL.

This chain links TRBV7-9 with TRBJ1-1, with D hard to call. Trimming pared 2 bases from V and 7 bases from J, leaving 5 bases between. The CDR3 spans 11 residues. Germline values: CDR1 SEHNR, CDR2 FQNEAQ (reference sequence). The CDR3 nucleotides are TGTGCCAGCAGCTTAATGAGTGAAGCTTTCTTT. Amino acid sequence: CASSLMSEAFF. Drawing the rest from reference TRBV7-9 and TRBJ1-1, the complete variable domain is DTGVSQNPRHKITKRGQNVTFRCDPISEHNRLYWYRQTLGQGPEFLTYFQNEAQLEKSRLLSDRFSAERPKGSFSTLEIQRTEQGDSAMYLCASSLMSEAFFGQGTRLTVV.